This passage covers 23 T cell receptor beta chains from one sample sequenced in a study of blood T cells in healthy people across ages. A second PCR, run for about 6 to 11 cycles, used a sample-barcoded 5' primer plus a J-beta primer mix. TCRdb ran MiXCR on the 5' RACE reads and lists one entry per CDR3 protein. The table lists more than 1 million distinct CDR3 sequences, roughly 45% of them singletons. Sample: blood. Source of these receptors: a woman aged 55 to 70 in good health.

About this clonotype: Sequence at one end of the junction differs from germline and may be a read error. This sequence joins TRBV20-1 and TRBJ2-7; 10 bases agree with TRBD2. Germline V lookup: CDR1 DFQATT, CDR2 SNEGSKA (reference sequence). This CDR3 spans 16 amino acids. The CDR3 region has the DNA TGCAGTGCTAGCCAGATTGCAAGCGGGAGGGCCTACGAGCAGAACTTC. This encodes CSASQIASGRAYEQNF.

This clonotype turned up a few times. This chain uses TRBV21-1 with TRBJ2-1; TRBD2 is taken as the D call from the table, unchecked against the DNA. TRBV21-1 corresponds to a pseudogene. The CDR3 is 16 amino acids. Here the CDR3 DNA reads TGTGCCAGCAGCAAGGGTAAAGCGGGAGGCTACAATGAGCAGTTCTTC. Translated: CASSKGKAGGYNEQFF.

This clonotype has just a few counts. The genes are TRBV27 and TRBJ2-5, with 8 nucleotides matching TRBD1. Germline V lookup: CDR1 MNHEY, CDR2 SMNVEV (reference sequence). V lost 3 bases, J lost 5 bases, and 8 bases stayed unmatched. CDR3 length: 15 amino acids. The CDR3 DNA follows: TGTGCCAGCAGTTTTACTCAGGGGGCGGATGAGACCCAGTACTTC. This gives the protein CASSFTQGADETQYF.

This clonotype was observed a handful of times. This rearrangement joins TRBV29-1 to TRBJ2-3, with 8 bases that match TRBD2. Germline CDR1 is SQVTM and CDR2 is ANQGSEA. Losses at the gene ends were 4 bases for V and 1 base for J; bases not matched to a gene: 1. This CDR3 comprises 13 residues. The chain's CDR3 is CSVVREGTDTQYF. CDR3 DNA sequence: TGCAGCGTTGTGCGGGAGGGCACAGATACGCAGTATTTT.

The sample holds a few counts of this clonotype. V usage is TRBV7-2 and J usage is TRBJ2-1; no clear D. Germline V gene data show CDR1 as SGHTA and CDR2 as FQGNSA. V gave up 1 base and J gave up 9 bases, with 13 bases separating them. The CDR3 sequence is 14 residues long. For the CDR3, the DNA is TGTGCCAGCAGCTTAGGGCTAGTCTTTGGTGAGCAGTTCTTC. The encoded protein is CASSLGLVFGEQFF.

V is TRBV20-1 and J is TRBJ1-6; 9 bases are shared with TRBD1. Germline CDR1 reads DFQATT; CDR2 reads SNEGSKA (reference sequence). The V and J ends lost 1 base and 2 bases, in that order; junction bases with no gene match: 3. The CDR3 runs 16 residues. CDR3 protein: CSARGGQGPYNSPLHF. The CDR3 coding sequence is TGCAGTGCTAGAGGGGGACAGGGCCCCTATAATTCACCCCTCCACTTT.

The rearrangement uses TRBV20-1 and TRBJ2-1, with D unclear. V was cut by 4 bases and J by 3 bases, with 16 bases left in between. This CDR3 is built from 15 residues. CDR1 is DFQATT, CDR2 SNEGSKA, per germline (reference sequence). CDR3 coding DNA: TGCAGTGCTACAAGCCCCCAGGATTACTACAATGAGCAGTTCTTC. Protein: CSATSPQDYYNEQFF.

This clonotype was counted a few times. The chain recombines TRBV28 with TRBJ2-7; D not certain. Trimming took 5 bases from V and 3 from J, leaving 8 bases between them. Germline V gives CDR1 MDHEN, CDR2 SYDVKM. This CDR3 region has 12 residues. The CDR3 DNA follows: TGTGCCAGCAGTCCTTGGAGCTACGAGCAGTACTTC. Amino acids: CASSPWSYEQYF.

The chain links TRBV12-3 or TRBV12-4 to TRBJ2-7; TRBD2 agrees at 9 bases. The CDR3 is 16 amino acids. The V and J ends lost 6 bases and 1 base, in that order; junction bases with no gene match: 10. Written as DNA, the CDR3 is TGTGCCAGCAGCCCCAGCCTAGCGGGACCTTCCTACGAGCAGTACTTC. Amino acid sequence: CASSPSLAGPSYEQYF.

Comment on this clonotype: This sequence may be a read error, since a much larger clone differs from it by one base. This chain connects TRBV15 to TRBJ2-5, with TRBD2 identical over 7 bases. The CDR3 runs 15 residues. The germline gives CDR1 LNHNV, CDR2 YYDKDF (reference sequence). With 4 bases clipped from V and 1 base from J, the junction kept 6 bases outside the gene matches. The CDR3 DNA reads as TGTGCCACCAGCAAAATGGCGGGAGCCCAAGAGACCCAGTACTTC. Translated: CATSKMAGAQETQYF.

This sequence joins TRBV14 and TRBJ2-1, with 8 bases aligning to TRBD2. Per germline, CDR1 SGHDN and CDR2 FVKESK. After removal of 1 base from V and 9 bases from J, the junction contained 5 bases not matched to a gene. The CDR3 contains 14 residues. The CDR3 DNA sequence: TGTGCCAGCAGCCAAGGACTAGCGTCAGGTGAGCAGTTCTTC. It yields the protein CASSQGLASGEQFF.

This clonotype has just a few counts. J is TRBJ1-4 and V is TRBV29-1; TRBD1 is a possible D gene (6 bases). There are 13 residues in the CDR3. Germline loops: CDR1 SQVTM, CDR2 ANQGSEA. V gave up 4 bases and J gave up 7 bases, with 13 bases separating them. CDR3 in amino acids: CSVAVSRGEKLFF. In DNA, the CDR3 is TGCAGCGTTGCTGTTAGCAGGGGTGAAAAACTGTTTTTT. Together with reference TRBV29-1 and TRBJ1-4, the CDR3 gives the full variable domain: SAVISQKPSRDICQRGTSLTIQCQVDSQVTMMFWYRQQPGQSLTLIATANQGSEATYESGFVIDKFPISRPNLTFSTLTVSNMSPEDSSIYLCSVAVSRGEKLFFGSGTQLSVL.

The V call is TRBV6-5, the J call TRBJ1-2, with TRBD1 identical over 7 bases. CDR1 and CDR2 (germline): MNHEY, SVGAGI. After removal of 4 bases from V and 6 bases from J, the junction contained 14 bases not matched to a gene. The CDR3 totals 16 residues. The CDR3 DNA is TGTGCCAGCAGTTCCCGAGAGACAGGGCCCGGACATGGCTACACCTTC. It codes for CASSSRETGPGHGYTF.

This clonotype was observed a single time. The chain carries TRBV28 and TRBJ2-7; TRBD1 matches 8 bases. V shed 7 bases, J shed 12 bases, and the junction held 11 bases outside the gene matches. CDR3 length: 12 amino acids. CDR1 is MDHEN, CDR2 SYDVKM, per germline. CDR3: CASMKEDRDPYF. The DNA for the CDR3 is TGTGCCAGCATGAAGGAGGACAGGGATCCGTACTTC.

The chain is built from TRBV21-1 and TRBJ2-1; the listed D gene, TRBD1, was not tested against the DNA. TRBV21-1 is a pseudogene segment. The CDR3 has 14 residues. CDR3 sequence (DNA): TGTGCCAGCAGCCCCCGGACAGTGTACAATGAGCAGTTCTTC. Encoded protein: CASSPRTVYNEQFF.

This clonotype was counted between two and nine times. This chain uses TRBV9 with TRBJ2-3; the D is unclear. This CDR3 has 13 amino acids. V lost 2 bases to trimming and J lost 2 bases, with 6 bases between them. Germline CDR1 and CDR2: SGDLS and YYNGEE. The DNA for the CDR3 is TGTGCCAGCAGCGTTGGTGCCACAGATACGCAGTATTTT. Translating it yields CASSVGATDTQYF.

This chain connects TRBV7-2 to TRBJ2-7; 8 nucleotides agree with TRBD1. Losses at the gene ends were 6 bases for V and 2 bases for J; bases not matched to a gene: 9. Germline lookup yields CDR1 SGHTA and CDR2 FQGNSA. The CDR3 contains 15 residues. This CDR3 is CASSPLGTGTYEQYF. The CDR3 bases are TGTGCCAGCAGTCCCCTGGGGACAGGCACCTACGAGCAGTACTTC.

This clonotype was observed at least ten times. CDR3 residues: CASSQGGTYEQYF. The DNA of the CDR3 is TGTGCCAGCAGCCAAGGGGGAACCTACGAGCAGTACTTC. V is TRBV14 and J is TRBJ2-7; D not resolved. The CDR3 extends over 13 amino acids. Trimming pared 1 base from V and 2 bases from J, leaving 6 bases between. CDR1 is SGHDN, CDR2 FVKESK, per germline.

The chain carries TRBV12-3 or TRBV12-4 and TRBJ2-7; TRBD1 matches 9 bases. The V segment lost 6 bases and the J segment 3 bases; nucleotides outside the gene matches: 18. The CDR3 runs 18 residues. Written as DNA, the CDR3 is TGTGCCAGCAGGAGGACAGGACCCAGACAGGGGGACGACTACGAGCAGTACTTC. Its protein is CASRRTGPRQGDDYEQYF.

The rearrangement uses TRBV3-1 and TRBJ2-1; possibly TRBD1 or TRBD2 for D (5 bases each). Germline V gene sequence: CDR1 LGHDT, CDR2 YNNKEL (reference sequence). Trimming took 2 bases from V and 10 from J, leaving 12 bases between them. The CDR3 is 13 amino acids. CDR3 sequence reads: CASSQSGLGEQFF. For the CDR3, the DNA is TGTGCCAGCAGCCAATCGGGGCTAGGAGAGCAGTTCTTC.

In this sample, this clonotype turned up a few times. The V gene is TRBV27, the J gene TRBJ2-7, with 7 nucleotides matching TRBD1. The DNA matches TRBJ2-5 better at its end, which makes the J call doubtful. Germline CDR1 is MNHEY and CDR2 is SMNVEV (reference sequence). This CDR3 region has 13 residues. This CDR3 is CASSFQGEETQYF. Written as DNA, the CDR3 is TGTGCCAGCAGTTTTCAGGGGGAAGAGACCCAGTACTTC.

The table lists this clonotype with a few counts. The CDR3 DNA follows: TGTGCCAGCAGCTTACAAGACCACGAGCAGTACTTC. This codes for CASSLQDHEQYF. The rearrangement uses TRBV7-8 and TRBJ2-7; D is uncertain. The length of the CDR3 is 12 residues. V gave up 2 bases and J gave up 5 bases, with 7 bases separating them. Germline CDR1 reads SGHVS; CDR2 reads FQNEAQ.

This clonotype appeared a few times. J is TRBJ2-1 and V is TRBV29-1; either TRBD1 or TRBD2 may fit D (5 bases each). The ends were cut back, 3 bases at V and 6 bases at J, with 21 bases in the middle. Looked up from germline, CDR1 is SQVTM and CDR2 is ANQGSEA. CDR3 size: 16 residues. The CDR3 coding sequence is TGCAGCGTTGATGCCTGGGACCTCATAGGCCTCAATGAGCAGTTCTTC. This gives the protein CSVDAWDLIGLNEQFF.